This TCR beta chain was found in a study of beta chain features in type 1 diabetes. Study-level information: There was similarity between patients and healthy donors in age, gender and cell yields.

Isolated RNA was reverse transcribed in full, so expressed TCRB transcripts were sequenced. The protocol was immunoSEQ multiplex PCR, while the TCRdb copy is restricted to in-frame clones and leaves out a portion. The sample carries under 350,000 clones, around 25% recorded once. Study-wide points: Among patients, naive, central memory and Treg TCRB repertoires appeared more similar than among healthy donors. Moderately but significantly shorter TCRB CDR3s were found in Type 1 diabetes patients in all four CD4+ subsets. For type 1 diabetes patients, VDJ junctions showed fewer insertions and more deletions.

Regarding this clone: The antigen remains undetermined.

Between the trimmed V and J ends, which lost 1 base and 4 bases, there was a span of 14 bases. Germline V lookup: CDR1 MGHDK, CDR2 SYGVNS. This CDR3 contains 16 residues. The source is a woman in her twenties or thirties with type 1 diabetes. The sequencing input was naive CD4+ T cells from blood. The chain couples TRBV25-1 to TRBJ2-1; D perhaps matches TRBD2 (6 bases). CDR3 sequence reads: CASSESVGRGYNEQFF. The CDR3 coding sequence is TGTGCCAGCAGTGAATCTGTGGGGCGGGGATACAATGAGCAGTTCTTC. Variable domain in full (rest from reference TRBV25-1 and TRBJ2-1): EADIYQTPRYLVIGTGKKITLECSQTMGHDKMYWYQQDPGMELHLIHYSYGVNSTEKGDLSSESTVSRIRTEHFPLTLESARPSHTSQYLCASSESVGRGYNEQFFGPGTRLTVL.